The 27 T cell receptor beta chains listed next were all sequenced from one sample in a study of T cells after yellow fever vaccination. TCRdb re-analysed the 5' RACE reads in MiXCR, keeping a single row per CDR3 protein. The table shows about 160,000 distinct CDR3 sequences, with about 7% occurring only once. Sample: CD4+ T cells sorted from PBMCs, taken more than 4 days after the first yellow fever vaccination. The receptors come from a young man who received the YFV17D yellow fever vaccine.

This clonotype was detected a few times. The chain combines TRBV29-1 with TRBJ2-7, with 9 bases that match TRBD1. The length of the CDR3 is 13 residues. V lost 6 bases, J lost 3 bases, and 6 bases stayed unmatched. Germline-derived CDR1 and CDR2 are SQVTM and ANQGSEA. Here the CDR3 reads CSVPGQGLYEQYF. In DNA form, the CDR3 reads TGCAGCGTACCGGGACAGGGACTCTACGAGCAGTACTTC.

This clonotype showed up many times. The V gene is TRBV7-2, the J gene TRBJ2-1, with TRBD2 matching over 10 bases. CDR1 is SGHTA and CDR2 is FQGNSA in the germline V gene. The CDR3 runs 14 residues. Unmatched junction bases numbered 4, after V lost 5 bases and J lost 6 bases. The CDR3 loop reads CASSPSGGVNEQFF. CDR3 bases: TGTGCCAGCAGCCCAAGCGGGGGGGTCAATGAGCAGTTCTTC.

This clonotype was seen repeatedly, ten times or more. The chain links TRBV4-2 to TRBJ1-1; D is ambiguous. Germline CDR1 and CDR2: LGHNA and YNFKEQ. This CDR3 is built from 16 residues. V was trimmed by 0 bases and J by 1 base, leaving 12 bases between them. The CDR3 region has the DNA TGTGCCAGCAGCCAAGAAAAGGGCCCCGGGAACACTGAAGCTTTCTTT. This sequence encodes CASSQEKGPGNTEAFF.

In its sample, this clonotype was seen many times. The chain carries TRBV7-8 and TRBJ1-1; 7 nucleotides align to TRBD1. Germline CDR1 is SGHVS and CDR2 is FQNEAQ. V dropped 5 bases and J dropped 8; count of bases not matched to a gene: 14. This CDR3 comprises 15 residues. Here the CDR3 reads CASSQGGQRAAEAFF. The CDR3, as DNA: TGTGCCAGCAGCCAGGGGGGACAGAGAGCGGCCGAAGCTTTCTTT.

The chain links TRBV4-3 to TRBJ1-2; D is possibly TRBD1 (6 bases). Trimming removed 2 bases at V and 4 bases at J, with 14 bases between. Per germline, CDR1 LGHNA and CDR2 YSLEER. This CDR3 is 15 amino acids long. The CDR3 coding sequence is TGCGCCAGCAGCCAACAGGCAGGGGCCATCTATGGCTACACCTTC. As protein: CASSQQAGAIYGYTF.

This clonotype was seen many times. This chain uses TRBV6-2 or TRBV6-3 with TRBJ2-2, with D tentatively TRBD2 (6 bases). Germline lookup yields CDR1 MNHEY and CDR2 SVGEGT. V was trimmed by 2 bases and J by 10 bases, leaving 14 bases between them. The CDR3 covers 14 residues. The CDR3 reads CASSYRLEGTELFF. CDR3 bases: TGTGCCAGCAGTTACCGACTGGAGGGTACGGAGCTGTTTTTT.

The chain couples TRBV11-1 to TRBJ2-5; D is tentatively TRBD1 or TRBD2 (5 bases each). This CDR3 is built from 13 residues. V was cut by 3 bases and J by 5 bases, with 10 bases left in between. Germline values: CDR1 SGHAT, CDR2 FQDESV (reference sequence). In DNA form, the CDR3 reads TGTGCCAGCAGCTTCGGGGCGGTCGAGACCCAGTACTTC. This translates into CASSFGAVETQYF.

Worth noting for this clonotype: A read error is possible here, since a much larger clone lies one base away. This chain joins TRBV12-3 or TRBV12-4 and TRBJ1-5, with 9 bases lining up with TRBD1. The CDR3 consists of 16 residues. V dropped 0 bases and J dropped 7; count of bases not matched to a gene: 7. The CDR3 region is CASSLADRGFGQPQHF. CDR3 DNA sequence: TGTGCCAGCAGTTTAGCGGACAGGGGCTTTGGGCAGCCCCAGCATTTT.

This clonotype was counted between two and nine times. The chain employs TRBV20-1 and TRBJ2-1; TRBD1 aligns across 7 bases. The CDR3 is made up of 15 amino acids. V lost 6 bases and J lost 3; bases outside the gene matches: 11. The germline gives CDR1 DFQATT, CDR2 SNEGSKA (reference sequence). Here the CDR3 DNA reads TGCAGTGCCGACGCCCGGACAGGAAACTACAATGAGCAGTTCTTC. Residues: CSADARTGNYNEQFF.

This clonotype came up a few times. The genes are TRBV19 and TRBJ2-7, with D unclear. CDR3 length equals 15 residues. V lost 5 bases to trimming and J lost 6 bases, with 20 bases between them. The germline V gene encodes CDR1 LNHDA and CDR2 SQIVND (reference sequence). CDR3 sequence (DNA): TGTGCCAGTAGTTTGGTGTCCGCCCGGATCCGCGAGCAGTACTTC. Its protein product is CASSLVSARIREQYF.

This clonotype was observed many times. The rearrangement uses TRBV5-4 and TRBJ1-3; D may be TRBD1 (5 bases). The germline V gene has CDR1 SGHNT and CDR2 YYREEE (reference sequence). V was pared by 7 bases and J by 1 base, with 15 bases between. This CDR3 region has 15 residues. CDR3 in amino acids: CASARQGGSGNTIYF. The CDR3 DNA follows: TGTGCCAGCGCCCGGCAGGGTGGGTCTGGAAACACCATATATTTT.

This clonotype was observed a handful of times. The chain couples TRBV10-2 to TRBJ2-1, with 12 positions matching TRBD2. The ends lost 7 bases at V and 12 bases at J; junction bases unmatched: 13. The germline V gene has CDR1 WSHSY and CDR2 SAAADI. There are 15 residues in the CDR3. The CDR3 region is CASTAGTSGPLWQFF. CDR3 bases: TGCGCCAGCACAGCGGGGACTAGCGGGCCCTTATGGCAGTTCTTC.

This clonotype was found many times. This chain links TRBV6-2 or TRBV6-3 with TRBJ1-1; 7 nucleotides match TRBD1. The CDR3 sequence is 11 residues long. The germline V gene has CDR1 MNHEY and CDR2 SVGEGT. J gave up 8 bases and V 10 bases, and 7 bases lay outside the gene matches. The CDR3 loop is CAIVQGTEAFF. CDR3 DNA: TGTGCCATCGTACAGGGGACAGAAGCTTTCTTT.

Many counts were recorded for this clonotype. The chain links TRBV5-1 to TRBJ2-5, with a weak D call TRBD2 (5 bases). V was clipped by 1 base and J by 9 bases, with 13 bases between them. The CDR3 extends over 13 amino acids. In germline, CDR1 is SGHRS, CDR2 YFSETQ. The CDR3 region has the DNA TGCGCCAGCAGCTTGTTGGTATCGGGGTCCCAGTACTTC. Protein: CASSLLVSGSQYF.

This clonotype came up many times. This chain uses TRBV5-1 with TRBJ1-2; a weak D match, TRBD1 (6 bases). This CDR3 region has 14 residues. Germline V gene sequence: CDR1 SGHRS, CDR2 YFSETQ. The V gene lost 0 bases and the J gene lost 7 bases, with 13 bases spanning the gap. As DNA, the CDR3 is TGCGCCAGCAGCTTGGCAGGGGTAGTTTCTGGCTACACCTTC. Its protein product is CASSLAGVVSGYTF.

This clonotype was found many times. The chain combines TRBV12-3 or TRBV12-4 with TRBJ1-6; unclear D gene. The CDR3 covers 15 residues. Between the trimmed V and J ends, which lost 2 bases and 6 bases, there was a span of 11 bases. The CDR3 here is CASSLSGQSNSPLHF. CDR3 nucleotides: TGTGCCAGCAGTTTAAGCGGTCAGAGTAATTCACCCCTCCACTTT.

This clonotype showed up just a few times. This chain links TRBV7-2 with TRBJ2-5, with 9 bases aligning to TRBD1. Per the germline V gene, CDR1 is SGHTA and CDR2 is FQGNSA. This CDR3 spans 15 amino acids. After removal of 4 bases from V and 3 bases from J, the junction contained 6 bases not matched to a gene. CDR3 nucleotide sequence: TGTGCCAGCAGCTCACCCGGGACAGGGAAAGAGACCCAGTACTTC. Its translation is CASSSPGTGKETQYF.

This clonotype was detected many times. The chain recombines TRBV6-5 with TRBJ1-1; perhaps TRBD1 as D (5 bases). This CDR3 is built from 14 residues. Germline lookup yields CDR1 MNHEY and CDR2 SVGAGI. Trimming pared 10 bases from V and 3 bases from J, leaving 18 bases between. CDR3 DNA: TGTGCCACTCAGGGATGGAGCCCTGACACTGAAGCTTTCTTT. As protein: CATQGWSPDTEAFF.

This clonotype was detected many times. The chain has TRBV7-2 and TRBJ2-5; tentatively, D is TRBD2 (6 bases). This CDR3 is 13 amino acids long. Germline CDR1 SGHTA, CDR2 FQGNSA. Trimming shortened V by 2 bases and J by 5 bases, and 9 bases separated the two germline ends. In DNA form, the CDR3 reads TGTGCCAGCAGCTTATCCCGGGGGGAGACCCAGTACTTC. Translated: CASSLSRGETQYF. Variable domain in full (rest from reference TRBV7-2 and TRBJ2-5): GAGVSQSPSNKVTEKGKDVELRCDPISGHTALYWYRQSLGQGLEFLIYFQGNSAPDKSGLPSDRFSAERTGGSVSTLTIQRTQQEDSAVYLCASSLSRGETQYFGPGTRLLVL.

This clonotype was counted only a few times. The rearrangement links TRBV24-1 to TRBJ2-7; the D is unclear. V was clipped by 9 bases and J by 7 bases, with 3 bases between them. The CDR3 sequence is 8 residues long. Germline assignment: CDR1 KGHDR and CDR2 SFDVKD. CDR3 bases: TGTGCCACCCCTGAGCAGTACTTC. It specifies CATPEQYF.

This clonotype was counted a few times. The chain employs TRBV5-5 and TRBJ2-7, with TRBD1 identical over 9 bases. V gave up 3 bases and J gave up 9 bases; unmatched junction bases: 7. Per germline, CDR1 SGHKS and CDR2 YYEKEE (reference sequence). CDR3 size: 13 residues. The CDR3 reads CASSWGQGIRQYV. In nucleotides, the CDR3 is TGTGCCAGCAGCTGGGGACAGGGAATTCGGCAGTACGTC.

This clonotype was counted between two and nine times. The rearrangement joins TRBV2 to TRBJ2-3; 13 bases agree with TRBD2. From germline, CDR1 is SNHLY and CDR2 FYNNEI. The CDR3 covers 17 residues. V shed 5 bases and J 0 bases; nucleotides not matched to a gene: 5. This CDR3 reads CASSRLAGGTSTDTQYF. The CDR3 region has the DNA TGTGCCAGCAGTAGACTAGCGGGGGGTACTAGCACAGATACGCAGTATTTT.

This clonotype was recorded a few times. In nucleotides, the CDR3 is TGTGCCAGCAGCTTAGTACAGGCTTGGGCCGGGGAGCTGTTTTTT. It yields the protein CASSLVQAWAGELFF. V usage is TRBV11-2 and J usage is TRBJ2-2, with D tentatively TRBD1 (5 bases). Deletions cut 1 base from V and 6 bases from J, with 12 bases between. Germline-derived CDR1 and CDR2 are SGHAT and FQNNGV. The CDR3 is 15 residues long.

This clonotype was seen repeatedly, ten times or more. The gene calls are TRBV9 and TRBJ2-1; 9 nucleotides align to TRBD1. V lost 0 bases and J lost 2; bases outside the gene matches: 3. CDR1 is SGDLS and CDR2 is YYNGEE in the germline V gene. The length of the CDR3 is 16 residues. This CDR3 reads CASSVAGQGAYNEQFF. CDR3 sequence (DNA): TGTGCCAGCAGCGTAGCGGGACAGGGTGCCTACAATGAGCAGTTCTTC.

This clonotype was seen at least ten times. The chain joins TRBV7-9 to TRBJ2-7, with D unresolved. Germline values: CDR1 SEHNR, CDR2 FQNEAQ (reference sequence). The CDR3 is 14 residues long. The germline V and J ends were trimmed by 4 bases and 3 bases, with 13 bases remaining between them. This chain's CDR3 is CASSSDGSYYEQYF. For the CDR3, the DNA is TGTGCCAGCAGCTCCGACGGTAGTTACTACGAGCAGTACTTC.

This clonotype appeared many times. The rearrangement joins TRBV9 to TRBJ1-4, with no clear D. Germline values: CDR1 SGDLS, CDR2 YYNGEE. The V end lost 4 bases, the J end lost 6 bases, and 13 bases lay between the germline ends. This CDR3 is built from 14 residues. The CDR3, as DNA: TGTGCCAGCAGCAGAGACCCTGGTGATGAAAAACTGTTTTTT. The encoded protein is CASSRDPGDEKLFF.

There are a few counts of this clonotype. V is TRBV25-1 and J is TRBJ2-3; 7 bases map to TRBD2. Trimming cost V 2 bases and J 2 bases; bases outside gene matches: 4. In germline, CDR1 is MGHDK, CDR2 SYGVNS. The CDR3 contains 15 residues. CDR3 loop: CASSEPLAATDTQYF. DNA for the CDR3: TGTGCCAGCAGTGAACCCCTAGCGGCCACAGATACGCAGTATTTT.